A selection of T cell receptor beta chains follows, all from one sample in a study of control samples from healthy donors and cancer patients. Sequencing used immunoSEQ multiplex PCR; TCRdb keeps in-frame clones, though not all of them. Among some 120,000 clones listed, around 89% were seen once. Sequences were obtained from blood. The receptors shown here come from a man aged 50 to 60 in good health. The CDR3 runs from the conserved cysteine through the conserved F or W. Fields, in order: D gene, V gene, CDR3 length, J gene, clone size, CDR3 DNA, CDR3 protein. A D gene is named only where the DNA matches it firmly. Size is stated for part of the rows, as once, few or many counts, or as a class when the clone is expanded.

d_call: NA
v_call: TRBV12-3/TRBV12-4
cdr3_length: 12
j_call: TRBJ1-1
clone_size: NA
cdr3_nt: TGTGCCAGCAGTCTATCGTACACTGAAGCTTTCTTT
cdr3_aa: CASSLSYTEAFF

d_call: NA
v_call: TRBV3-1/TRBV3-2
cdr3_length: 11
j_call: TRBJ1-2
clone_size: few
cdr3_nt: TGTGCCAGCAGCTCCCCGTCGGGCTACACCTTC
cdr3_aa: CASSSPSGYTF

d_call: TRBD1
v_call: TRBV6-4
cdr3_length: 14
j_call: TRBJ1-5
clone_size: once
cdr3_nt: TGTGCCAGCAGCCCGACAGGGAGCAATCAGCCCCAGCATTTT
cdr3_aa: CASSPTGSNQPQHF

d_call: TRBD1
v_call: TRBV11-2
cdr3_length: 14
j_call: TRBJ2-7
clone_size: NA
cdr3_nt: TGTGCCAGCAGCTTCAGACAGGGCCCCTACGAGCAGTACTTC
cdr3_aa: CASSFRQGPYEQYF

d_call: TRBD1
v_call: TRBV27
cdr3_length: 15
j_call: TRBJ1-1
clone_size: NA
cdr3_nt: TGTGCCAGCAGTAACCCGACAGGGCTGAACACTGAAGCTTTCTTT
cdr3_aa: CASSNPTGLNTEAFF

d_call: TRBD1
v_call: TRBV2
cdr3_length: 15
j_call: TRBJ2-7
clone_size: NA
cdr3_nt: TGTGCCAGCAGTAGCCCGGGACAGGGGGTCTACGAGCAGTACTTC
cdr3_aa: CASSSPGQGVYEQYF

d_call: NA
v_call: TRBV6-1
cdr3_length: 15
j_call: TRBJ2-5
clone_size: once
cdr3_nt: TGTGCCAGCAGTGAACTAGCGAGCCCCCAAGAGACCCAGTACTTC
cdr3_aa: CASSELASPQETQYF

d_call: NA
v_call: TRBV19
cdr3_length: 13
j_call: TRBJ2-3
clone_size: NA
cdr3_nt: TGTGCCAGTAGTACTGAACAGAAAGTTACGCAGTATTTT
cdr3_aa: CASSTEQKVTQYF

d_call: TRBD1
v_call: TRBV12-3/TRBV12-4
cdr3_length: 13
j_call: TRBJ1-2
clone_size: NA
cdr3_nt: TGTGCCAGCACCCTGACAGGGCTCTATGGCTACACCTTC
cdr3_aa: CASTLTGLYGYTF

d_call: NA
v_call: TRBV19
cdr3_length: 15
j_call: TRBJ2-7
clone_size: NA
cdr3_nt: TGTGTCAGTAGTATTGCGACAGGCCGATCCTACGAGCAGTACTTC
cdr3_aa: CVSSIATGRSYEQYF

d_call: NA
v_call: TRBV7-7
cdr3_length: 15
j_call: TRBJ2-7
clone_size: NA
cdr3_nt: TGTGCCAGCAGCCAGGGGCCAGGGCAAAAAGGCGAGCAGTACTTC
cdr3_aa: CASSQGPGQKGEQYF

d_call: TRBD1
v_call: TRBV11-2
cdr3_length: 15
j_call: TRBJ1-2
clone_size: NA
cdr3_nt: TGTGCCAGCAGCTTAGTGACAGGGAAGGACTATGGCTACACCTTC
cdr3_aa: CASSLVTGKDYGYTF

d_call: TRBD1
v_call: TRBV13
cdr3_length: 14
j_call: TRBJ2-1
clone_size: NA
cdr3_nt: TGTGCCAGCAGCGCCGGACAGGGAGTAAGTGAGCAGTTCTTC
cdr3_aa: CASSAGQGVSEQFF

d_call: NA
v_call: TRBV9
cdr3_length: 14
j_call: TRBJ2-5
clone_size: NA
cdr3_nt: TGTGCCAGCAGCGTAGCTGGTGAGGGGGAGACCCAGTACTTC
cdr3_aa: CASSVAGEGETQYF

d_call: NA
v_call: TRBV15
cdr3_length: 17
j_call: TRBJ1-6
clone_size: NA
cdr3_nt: TGTGCCACCAGCGAGGGTCCCCCGAGCTCCTATAATTCACCCCTCCACTTT
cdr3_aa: CATSEGPPSSYNSPLHF

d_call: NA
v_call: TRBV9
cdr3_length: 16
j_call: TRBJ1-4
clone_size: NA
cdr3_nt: TGTGCCAGCAGCGTAGTGCCGGGGGGAAAAGGTGAAAAACTGTTTTTT
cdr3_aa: CASSVVPGGKGEKLFF

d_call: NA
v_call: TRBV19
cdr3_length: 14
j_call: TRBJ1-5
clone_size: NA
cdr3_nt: TGTGCCAGTAGTGGCGGACGTAGCAATCAGCCCCAGCATTTT
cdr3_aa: CASSGGRSNQPQHF

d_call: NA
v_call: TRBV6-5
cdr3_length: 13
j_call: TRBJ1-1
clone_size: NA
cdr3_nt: TGTGCCAGCAGTACAGGGTCCCTCACTGAAGCTTTCTTT
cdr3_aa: CASSTGSLTEAFF

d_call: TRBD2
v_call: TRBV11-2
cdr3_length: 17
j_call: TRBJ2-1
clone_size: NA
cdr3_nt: TGTGCCAGCAGCTTGGTGGGACTAGCGGGGGGGTACAATGAGCAGTTCTTC
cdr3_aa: CASSLVGLAGGYNEQFF

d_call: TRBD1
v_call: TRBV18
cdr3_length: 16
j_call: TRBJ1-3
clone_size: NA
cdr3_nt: TGTGCCAGCTCGTCTCACAGGGGGAAATCTGGAAACACCATATATTTT
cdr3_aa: CASSSHRGKSGNTIYF

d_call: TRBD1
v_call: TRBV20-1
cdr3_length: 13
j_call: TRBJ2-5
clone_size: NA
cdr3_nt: TGCAGTGCTAGTAAGGGGGCCCAAGAGACCCAGTACTTC
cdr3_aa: CSASKGAQETQYF

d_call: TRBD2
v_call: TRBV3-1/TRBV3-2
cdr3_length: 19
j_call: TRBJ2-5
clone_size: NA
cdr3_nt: TGTGCCAGCAGCCAAGACCACCCAGGGTTCGTAGGGACTAAAGAGACCCAGTACTTC
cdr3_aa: CASSQDHPGFVGTKETQYF

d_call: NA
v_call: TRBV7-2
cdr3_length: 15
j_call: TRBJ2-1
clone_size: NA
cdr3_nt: TGTGCCAGCAGCTTAGCGTTAGGAAGCTACAATGAGCAGTTCTTC
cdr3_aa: CASSLALGSYNEQFF

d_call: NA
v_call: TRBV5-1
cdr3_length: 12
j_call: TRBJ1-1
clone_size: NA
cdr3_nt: TGCGCCAGCAGCTTGCAAAACACTGAAGCTTTCTTT
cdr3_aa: CASSLQNTEAFF

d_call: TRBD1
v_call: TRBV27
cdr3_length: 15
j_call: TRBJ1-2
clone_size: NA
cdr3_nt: TGTGCCAGCAGTGTATCAACAGGGGCGCCAGAGGGCTACACCTTC
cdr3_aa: CASSVSTGAPEGYTF

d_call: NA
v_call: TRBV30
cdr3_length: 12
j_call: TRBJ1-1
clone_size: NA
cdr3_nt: TGTGCCTGGAGTGTAACGGTCACTGAAGCTTTCTTT
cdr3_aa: CAWSVTVTEAFF

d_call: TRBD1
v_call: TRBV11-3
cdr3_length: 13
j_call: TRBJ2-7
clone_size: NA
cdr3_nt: TGTGCCAGCAGCTTTACAGGGGGCGACGAGCAGTACTTC
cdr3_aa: CASSFTGGDEQYF

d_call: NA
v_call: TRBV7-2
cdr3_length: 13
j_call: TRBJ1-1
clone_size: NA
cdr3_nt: TGTGCCAGCAGCGAACAGCTAAACACTGAAGCTTTCTTT
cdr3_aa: CASSEQLNTEAFF

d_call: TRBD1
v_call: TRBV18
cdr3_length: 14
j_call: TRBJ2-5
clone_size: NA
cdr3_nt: TGTGCCAGCTCACCCGACAGGGTAGGCGAGACCCAGTACTTC
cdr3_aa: CASSPDRVGETQYF

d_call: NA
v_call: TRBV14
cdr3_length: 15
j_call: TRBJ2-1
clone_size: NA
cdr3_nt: TGTGCCAGCAGTCGACAGGGAGGGGCCTACAATGAGCAGTTCTTC
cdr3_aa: CASSRQGGAYNEQFF